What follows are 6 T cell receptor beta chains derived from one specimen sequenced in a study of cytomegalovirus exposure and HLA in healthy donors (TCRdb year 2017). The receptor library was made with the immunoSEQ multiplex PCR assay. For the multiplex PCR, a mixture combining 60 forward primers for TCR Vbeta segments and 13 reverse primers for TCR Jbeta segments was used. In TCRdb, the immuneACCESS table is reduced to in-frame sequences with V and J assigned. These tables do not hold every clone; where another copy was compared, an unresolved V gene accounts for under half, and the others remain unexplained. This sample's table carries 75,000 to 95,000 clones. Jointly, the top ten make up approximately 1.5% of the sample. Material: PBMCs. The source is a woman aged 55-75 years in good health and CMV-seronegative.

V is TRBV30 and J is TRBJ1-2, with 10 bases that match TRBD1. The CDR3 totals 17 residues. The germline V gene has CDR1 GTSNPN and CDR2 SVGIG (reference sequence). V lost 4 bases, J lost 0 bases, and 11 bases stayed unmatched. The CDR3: CAWNAPGQGLSNYGYTF. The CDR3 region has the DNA TGTGCCTGGAACGCGCCGGGACAGGGGCTTTCTAACTATGGCTACACCTTC. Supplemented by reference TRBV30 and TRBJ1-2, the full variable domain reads SQTIHQWPATLVQPVGSPLSLECTVEGTSNPNLYWYRQAAGRGLQLLFYSVGIGQISSEVPQNLSASRPQDRQFILSSKKLLLSDSGFYLCAWNAPGQGLSNYGYTFGSGTRLTVV.

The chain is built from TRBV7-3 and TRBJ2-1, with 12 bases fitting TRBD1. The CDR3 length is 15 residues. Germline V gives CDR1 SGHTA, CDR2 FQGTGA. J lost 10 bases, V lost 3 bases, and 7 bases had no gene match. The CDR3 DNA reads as TGTGCCAGCAGCTTTACGGGACAGGGGGCGGGAGAGCAGTTCTTC. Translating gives CASSFTGQGAGEQFF. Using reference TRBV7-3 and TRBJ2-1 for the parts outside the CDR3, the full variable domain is GAGVSQTPSNKVTEKGKYVELRCDPISGHTALYWYRQSLGQGPEFLIYFQGTGAADDSGLPNDRFFAVRPEGSVSTLKIQRTERGDSAVYLCASSFTGQGAGEQFFGPGTRLTVL.

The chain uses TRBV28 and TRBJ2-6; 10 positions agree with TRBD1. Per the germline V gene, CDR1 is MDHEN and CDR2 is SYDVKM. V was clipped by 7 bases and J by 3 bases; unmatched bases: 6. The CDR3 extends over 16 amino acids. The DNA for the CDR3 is TGTGCCAGCACCACGACAGGGGGCTTTGGGGCCAACGTCCTGACTTTC. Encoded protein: CASTTTGGFGANVLTF.

The CDR3 spells CASSVGQRWGDTQYF. CDR3 bases: TGTGCCAGCAGCGTAGGCCAGCGGTGGGGAGATACGCAGTATTTT. This chain links TRBV9 with TRBJ2-3, with D perhaps matching TRBD2 (5 bases). The CDR3 length is 15 residues. CDR1 and CDR2 from the germline V gene are SGDLS and YYNGEE. V was cut by 0 bases and J by 5 bases, with 13 bases left in between.

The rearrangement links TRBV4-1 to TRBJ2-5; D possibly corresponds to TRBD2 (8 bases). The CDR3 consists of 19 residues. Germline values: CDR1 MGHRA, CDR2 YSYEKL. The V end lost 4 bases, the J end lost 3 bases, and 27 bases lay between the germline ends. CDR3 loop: CASSPRWRGQSGGEETQYF. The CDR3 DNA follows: TGCGCCAGCAGCCCCCGGTGGAGGGGGCAATCGGGGGGGGAAGAGACCCAGTACTTC.

CDR3 sequence: CASSYGDRAVNTEAFF. The DNA for the CDR3 is TGTGCCAGCAGTTACGGGGACAGGGCAGTTAACACTGAAGCTTTCTTT. V is TRBV6-5 and J is TRBJ1-1; 9 bases fit TRBD1. This CDR3 has 16 residues. The J segment lost 2 bases and the V segment lost 2 bases, leaving 6 bases of the junction unmatched. From germline, CDR1 is MNHEY and CDR2 SVGAGI.